This record covers a single TCR beta chain. This entry is derived from a study of blood T cell repertoires in COVID-19. On the study more broadly: The United States, Italy and Spain provided the acute and convalescent COVID-19 samples. Nucleic acid was either cDNA or gDNA, and it came from T cells, B-cell-depleted T cells, or PBMCs.

The CDR3 totals 15 residues. Method: immunoSEQ multiplex PCR; TCRdb's copy keeps in-frame clones and lacks some. The sample holds under 200,000 clones, around 87% seen once. The specimen was peripheral blood. The receptor was isolated from a man in his forties or fifties with active or convalescent COVID-19. The gene calls are TRBV21-1 and TRBJ2-7; the listed D gene, TRBD1, was not tested against the DNA. TRBV21-1 is deemed a pseudogene. CDR3 bases: TGTGCCAGCAGCAGCTACAGGGTTTCGTCCTACGAGCAGTACTTC. Its protein product is CASSSYRVSSYEQYF.